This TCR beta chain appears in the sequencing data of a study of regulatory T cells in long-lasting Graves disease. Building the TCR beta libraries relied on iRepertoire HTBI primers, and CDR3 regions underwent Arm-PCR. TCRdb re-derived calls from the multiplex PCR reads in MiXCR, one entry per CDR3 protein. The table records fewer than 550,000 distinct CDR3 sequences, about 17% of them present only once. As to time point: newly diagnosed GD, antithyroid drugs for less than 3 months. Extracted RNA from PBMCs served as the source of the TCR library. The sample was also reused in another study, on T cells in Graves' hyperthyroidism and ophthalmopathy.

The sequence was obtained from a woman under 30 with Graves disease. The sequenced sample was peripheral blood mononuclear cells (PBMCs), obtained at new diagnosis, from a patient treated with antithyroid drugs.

The CDR3 DNA reads TGCGCCAGCACCCTCACGGTAGGGGATACGCAGTATTTT. The encoded protein is CASTLTVGDTQYF. The chain joins TRBV5-1 to TRBJ2-3, with D unresolved. The V gene's germline CDR1 is SGHRS and CDR2 YFSETQ. The CDR3 contains 13 residues. Deletions cut 6 bases from V and 6 bases from J, with 14 bases between.